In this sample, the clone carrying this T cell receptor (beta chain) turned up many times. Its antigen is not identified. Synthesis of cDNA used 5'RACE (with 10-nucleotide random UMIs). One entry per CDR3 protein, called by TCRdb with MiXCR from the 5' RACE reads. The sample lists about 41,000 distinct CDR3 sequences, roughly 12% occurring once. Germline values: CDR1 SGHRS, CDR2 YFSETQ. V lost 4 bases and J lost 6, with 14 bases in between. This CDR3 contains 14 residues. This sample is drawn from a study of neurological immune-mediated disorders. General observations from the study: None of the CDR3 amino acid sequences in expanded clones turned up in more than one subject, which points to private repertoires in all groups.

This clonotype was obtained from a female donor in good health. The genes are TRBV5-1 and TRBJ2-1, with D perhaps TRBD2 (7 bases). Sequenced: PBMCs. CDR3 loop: CASSTGGNLNEQFF. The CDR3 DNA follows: TGCGCCAGCAGCACGGGGGGCAACCTCAATGAGCAGTTCTTC.